Listed here are 16 T cell receptor beta chains from one sample, sequenced in a study of cytomegalovirus exposure and HLA in healthy donors. The PCR was carried out with 60 Vbeta primers and 13 Jbeta primers. The assay was immunoSEQ multiplex PCR, and TCRdb's table has in-frame clones only and misses some. The sample includes more than 95,000 clones, roughly 80% of them seen just once. Sequencing used PBMCs. The receptors originated from a man aged 25-45 years in good health and CMV-seropositive.

The sample holds a few counts of this clone. The CDR3 region is CASSIRLAGGTSTDTQYF. CDR3 nucleotide sequence: TGTGCCAGTAGTATCCGGCTAGCGGGGGGTACTAGCACAGATACGCAGTATTTT. This chain uses TRBV19 with TRBJ2-3, with 11 bases that match TRBD2. V shed 3 bases, J shed 0 bases, and the junction held 8 bases outside the gene matches. The CDR3 spans 18 residues. Per the germline V gene, CDR1 is LNHDA and CDR2 is SQIVND (reference sequence).

The chain uses TRBV5-4 and TRBJ2-5; D is unclear. V lost 0 bases, J lost 1 base, and 7 bases lay in between. CDR3 size: 14 residues. The germline V gene encodes CDR1 SGHNT and CDR2 YYREEE (reference sequence). CDR3 sequence (DNA): TGTGCCAGCAGCTTGGCTAACAGCCAAGAGACCCAGTACTTC. Protein product: CASSLANSQETQYF.

CDR3 bases: TGCGCCAGCAGCTTGCAACCGGGACAGGGATTCATTGGCTACACCTTC. Encoded protein: CASSLQPGQGFIGYTF. V usage is TRBV5-1 and J usage is TRBJ1-2, with TRBD1 matching over 9 bases. Germline V CDR1 and CDR2: SGHRS, YFSETQ. V gave up 1 base and J gave up 7 bases; unmatched junction bases: 11. The CDR3 loop spans 16 amino acids.

V and J are TRBV11-2 and TRBJ2-2; perhaps TRBD2 as D (6 bases). The CDR3 loop spans 12 amino acids. The germline CDR1 and CDR2 sequences are SGHAT and FQNNGV. V was clipped by 6 bases and J by 7 bases, with 9 bases between them. The CDR3 region has the DNA TGTGCCAGCAGAGAGGGAGGCGGGGAGCTGTTTTTT. Translated, it gives CASREGGGELFF.

J is TRBJ2-5 and V is TRBV4-3; 8 bases align to TRBD2. This CDR3 is 16 amino acids long. V was clipped by 4 bases and J by 5 bases; unmatched bases: 12. The germline CDR1 and CDR2 sequences are LGHNA and YSLEER. CDR3 amino acids: CASSPDFSGARETQYF. In DNA, the CDR3 is TGCGCCAGCAGCCCCGATTTTAGCGGGGCACGGGAGACCCAGTACTTC.

This clone showed up just once. The chain links TRBV7-2 to TRBJ2-7; 7 bases align to TRBD1. The germline V gene encodes CDR1 SGHTA and CDR2 FQGNSA. This CDR3 region has 12 residues. The V segment lost 4 bases and the J segment 8 bases; nucleotides outside the gene matches: 5. The CDR3, as DNA: TGTGCCAGCAGCTCACGGGGACAGAAGCAGTACTTC. As protein: CASSSRGQKQYF.

The chain has TRBV5-4 and TRBJ2-5; 8 bases line up with TRBD2. The J segment lost 5 bases and the V segment lost 0 bases, leaving 3 bases of the junction unmatched. Germline lookup yields CDR1 SGHNT and CDR2 YYREEE (reference sequence). The CDR3 runs to 14 residues. Written as DNA, the CDR3 is TGTGCCAGCAGCTTGGCGGGGGGGCCGGAGACCCAGTACTTC. This translates into CASSLAGGPETQYF.

The V gene is TRBV7-2, the J gene TRBJ1-6, with a possible D match to TRBD1 (6 bases). The CDR3 extends over 17 amino acids. Germline-derived CDR1 and CDR2 are SGHTA and FQGNSA. V was shortened by 6 bases and J by 0 bases, with 15 bases between the two germline ends. In DNA, the CDR3 is TGTGCCAGCAGGAGAGGGAGGGGGAGCTCCTATAATTCACCCCTCCACTTT. Translating gives CASRRGRGSSYNSPLHF.

The gene calls are TRBV2 and TRBJ2-5; 11 positions agree with TRBD2. The length of the CDR3 is 17 residues. V shed 3 bases and J 5 bases; nucleotides not matched to a gene: 11. Germline-derived CDR1 and CDR2 are SNHLY and FYNNEI. This CDR3 reads CASSEGSGGAHRETQYF. CDR3 bases: TGTGCCAGCAGTGAGGGTAGCGGGGGGGCGCATCGGGAGACCCAGTACTTC. Full variable domain (outside the CDR3, taken from reference TRBV2 and TRBJ2-5): EPEVTQTPSHQVTQMGQEVILRCVPISNHLYFYWYRQILGQKVEFLVSFYNNEISEKSEIFDDQFSVERPDGSNFTLKIRSTKLEDSAMYFCASSEGSGGAHRETQYFGPGTRLLVL.

V is TRBV7-2 and J is TRBJ2-7; D may be TRBD1 (7 bases). In germline, CDR1 is SGHTA, CDR2 FQGNSA. V was shortened by 5 bases and J by 6 bases, with 17 bases between the two germline ends. The CDR3 is 14 amino acids. The CDR3 protein is CASSLRGLASEQYF. For the CDR3, the DNA is TGTGCCAGCAGCCTAAGGGGGCTAGCGTCCGAGCAGTACTTC.

The chain links TRBV5-1 to TRBJ2-3, with a tentative D call TRBD1 (6 bases). Germline V gene sequence: CDR1 SGHRS, CDR2 YFSETQ. The V end lost 0 bases, the J end lost 5 bases, and 10 bases lay between the germline ends. This CDR3 has 14 amino acids. CDR3 in DNA: TGCGCCAGCAGCTTGGTTACAGGGAAAGATACGCAGTATTTT. Translated: CASSLVTGKDTQYF.

This chain connects TRBV2 to TRBJ1-1; D gene uncertain. V was cut by 0 bases and J by 8 bases, with 13 bases left in between. The CDR3 is made up of 14 amino acids. Germline values: CDR1 SNHLY, CDR2 FYNNEI. CDR3 region: CASSEALPGGEAFF. In DNA form, the CDR3 reads TGTGCCAGCAGTGAAGCGCTTCCTGGAGGAGAAGCTTTCTTT. Full variable domain (outside the CDR3, taken from reference TRBV2 and TRBJ1-1): EPEVTQTPSHQVTQMGQEVILRCVPISNHLYFYWYRQILGQKVEFLVSFYNNEISEKSEIFDDQFSVERPDGSNFTLKIRSTKLEDSAMYFCASSEALPGGEAFFGQGTRLTVV.

This clone was found once. In DNA form, the CDR3 reads TGCAGCGTCCAAGGGGTAGCGGGGAGGCCAGATACGCAGTATTTT. It encodes CSVQGVAGRPDTQYF. The chain carries TRBV29-1 and TRBJ2-3, with TRBD2 identical over 8 bases. The CDR3 sequence is 15 residues long. Unmatched junction bases numbered 12, after V lost 6 bases and J lost 4 bases. Germline values: CDR1 SQVTM, CDR2 ANQGSEA.

In its sample, this clone was seen once. V and J are TRBV2 and TRBJ2-3; possibly TRBD1 for D (6 bases). V was trimmed by 7 bases and J by 2 bases, leaving 7 bases between them. Germline V gene lookup returns CDR1 SNHLY and CDR2 FYNNEI. This CDR3 has 12 residues. This CDR3 reads CASKGVTDTQYF. CDR3 in DNA: TGTGCCAGCAAGGGGGTCACAGATACGCAGTATTTT.

This chain connects TRBV7-9 to TRBJ2-7; TRBD1 is a possible D gene (5 bases). V was clipped by 5 bases and J by 2 bases, with 13 bases between them. In germline, CDR1 is SEHNR, CDR2 FQNEAQ (reference sequence). The CDR3 covers 14 residues. CDR3 residues: CASSHPPQAYEQYF. CDR3 DNA sequence: TGTGCCAGCAGCCATCCCCCACAGGCCTACGAGCAGTACTTC.

This clone was observed a few times. The chain joins TRBV5-1 to TRBJ1-1; TRBD1 is a possible D gene (5 bases). Germline CDR1 SGHRS, CDR2 YFSETQ. The CDR3 has 16 amino acids. V was clipped by 4 bases and J by 7 bases, with 23 bases between them. CDR3: CASSPRGYVGSDEAFF. CDR3 DNA sequence: TGCGCCAGCAGCCCCCGGGGGTACGTGGGCTCCGATGAAGCTTTCTTT.